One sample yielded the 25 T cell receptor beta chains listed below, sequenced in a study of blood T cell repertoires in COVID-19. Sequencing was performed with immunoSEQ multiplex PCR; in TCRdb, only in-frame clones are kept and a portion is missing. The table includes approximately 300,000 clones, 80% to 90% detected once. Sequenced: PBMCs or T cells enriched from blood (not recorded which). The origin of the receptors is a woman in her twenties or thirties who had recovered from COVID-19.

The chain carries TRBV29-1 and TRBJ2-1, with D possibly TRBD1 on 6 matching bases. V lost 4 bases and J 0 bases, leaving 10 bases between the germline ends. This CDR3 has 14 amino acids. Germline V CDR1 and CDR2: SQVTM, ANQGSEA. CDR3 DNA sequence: TGCAGCGTTGCGACAGGCAACTCCTACAATGAGCAGTTCTTC. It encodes CSVATGNSYNEQFF.

The CDR3 sequence: CASSAYRLPHNEQFF. CDR3 DNA sequence: TGTGCCAGTAGCGCGTACAGGCTACCCCACAATGAGCAGTTCTTC. The chain employs TRBV19 and TRBJ2-1, with D perhaps TRBD1 (5 bases). Germline V gene lookup returns CDR1 LNHDA and CDR2 SQIVND (reference sequence). The CDR3 is 15 amino acids. V dropped 6 bases and J dropped 5 bases, with 17 bases sitting between them.

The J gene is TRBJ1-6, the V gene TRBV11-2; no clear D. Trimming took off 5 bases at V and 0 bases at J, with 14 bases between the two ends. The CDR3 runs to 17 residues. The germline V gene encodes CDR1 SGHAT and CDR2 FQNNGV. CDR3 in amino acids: CASSPGMWSSYNSPLHF. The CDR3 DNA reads TGTGCCAGCAGCCCCGGGATGTGGAGCTCCTATAATTCACCCCTCCACTTT.

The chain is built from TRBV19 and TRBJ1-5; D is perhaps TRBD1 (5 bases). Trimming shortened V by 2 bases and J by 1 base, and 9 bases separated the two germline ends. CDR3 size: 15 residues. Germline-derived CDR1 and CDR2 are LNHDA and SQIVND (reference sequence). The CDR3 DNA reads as TGTGCCAGTAGTATATGGGGCCCCAGCAATCAGCCCCAGCATTTT. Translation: CASSIWGPSNQPQHF.

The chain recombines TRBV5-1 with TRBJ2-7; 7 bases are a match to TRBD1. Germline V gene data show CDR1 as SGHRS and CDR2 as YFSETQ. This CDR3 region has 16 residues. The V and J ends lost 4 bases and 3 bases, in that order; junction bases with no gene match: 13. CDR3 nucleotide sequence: TGCGCCAGCAGCCTGCAACCGGGACAGAGCTTCTACGAGCAGTACTTC. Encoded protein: CASSLQPGQSFYEQYF.

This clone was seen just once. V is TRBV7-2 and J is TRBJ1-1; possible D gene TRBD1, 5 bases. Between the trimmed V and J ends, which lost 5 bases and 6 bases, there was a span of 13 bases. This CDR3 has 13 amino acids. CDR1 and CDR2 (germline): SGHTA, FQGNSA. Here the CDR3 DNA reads TGTGCCAGCAGCGAATGGTGGGGCGCTGAAGCTTTCTTT. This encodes CASSEWWGAEAFF.

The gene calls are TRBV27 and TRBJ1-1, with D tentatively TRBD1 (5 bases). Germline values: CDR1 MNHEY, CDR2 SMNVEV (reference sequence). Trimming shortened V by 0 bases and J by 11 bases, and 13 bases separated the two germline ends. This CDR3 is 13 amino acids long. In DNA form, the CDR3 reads TGTGCCAGCAGTTTATCGCGGCAGGGCCGGGCTTTCTTT. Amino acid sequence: CASSLSRQGRAFF.

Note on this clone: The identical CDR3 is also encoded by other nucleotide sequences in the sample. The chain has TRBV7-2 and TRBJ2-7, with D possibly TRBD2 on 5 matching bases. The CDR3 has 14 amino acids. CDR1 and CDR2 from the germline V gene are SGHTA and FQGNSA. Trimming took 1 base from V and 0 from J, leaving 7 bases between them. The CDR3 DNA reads TGTGCCAGCAGCTTAGTGGACTCCTCCTACGAGCAGTACTTC. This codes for CASSLVDSSYEQYF. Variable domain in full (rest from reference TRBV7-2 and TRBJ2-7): GAGVSQSPSNKVTEKGKDVELRCDPISGHTALYWYRQSLGQGLEFLIYFQGNSAPDKSGLPSDRFSAERTGGSVSTLTIQRTQQEDSAVYLCASSLVDSSYEQYFGPGTRLTVT.

Here the CDR3 reads CASSKVLAGGTDTQYF. CDR3 nucleotide sequence: TGCGCCAGCAGCAAAGTGTTAGCGGGGGGCACAGATACGCAGTATTTT. The rearrangement links TRBV5-1 to TRBJ2-3; 9 positions match TRBD2. Trimming took 4 bases from V and 1 from J; bases not matched to a gene: 7. Germline V gene data show CDR1 as SGHRS and CDR2 as YFSETQ. The CDR3 has 16 residues.

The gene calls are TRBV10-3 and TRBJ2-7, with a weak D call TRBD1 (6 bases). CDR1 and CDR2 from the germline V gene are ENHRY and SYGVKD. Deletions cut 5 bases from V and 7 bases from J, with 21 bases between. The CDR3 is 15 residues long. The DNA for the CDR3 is TGTGCCATCAGTTACTCCTCCGGCGACCAGGGGGAGCAGTACTTC. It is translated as CAISYSSGDQGEQYF.

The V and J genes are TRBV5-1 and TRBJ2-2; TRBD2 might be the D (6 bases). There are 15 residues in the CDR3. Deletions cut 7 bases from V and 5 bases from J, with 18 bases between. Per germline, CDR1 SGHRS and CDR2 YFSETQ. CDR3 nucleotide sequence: TGCGCCAGCTGTGGAGGCGGGATCTCGACCGGGGAGCTGTTTTTT. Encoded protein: CASCGGGISTGELFF.

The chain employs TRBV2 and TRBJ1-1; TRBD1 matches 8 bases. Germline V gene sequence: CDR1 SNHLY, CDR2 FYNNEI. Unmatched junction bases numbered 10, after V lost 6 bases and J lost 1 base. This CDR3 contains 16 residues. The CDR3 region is CASRDWGQATNTEAFF. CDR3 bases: TGTGCCAGCAGGGATTGGGGACAGGCGACGAACACTGAAGCTTTCTTT.

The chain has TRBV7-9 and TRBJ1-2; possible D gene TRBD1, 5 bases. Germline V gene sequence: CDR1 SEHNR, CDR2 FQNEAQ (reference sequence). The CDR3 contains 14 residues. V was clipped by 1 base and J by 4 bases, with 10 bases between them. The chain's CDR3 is CASSLDGQGYGYTF. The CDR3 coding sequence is TGTGCCAGCAGCTTAGACGGGCAGGGCTATGGCTACACCTTC. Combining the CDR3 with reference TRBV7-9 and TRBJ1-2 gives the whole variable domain DTGVSQNPRHKITKRGQNVTFRCDPISEHNRLYWYRQTLGQGPEFLTYFQNEAQLEKSRLLSDRFSAERPKGSFSTLEIQRTEQGDSAMYLCASSLDGQGYGYTFGSGTRLTVV.

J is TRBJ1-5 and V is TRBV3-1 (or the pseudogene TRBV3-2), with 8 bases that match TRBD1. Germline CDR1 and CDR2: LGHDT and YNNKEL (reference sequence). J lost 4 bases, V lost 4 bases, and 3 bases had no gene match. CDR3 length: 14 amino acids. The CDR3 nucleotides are TGTGCCAGCAGCCCACAGGGGGTGAATCAGCCCCAGCATTTT. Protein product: CASSPQGVNQPQHF.

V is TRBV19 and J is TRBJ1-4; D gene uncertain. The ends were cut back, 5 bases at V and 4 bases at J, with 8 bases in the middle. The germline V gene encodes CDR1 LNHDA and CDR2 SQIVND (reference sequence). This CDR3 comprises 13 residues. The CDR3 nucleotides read TGTGCCAGTAGTGAACAGATTAATGAAAAACTGTTTTTT. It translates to CASSEQINEKLFF.

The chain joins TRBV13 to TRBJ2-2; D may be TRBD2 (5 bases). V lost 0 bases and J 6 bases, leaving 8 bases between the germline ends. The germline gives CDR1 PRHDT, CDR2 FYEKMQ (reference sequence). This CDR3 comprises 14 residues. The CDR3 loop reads CASSLGSRAGELFF. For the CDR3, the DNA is TGTGCCAGCAGCTTAGGGTCGCGGGCCGGGGAGCTGTTTTTT.

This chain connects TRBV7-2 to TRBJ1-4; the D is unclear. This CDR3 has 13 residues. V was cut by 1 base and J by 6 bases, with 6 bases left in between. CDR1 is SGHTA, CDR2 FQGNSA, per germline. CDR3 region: CASSLGQYEKLFF. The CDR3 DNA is TGTGCCAGCAGCTTAGGCCAGTATGAAAAACTGTTTTTT.

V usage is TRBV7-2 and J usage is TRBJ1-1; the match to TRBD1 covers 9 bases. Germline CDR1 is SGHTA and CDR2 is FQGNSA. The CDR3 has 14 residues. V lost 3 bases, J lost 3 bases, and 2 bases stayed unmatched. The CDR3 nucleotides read TGTGCCAGCAGCTTCAGACAGGGGGACACTGAAGCTTTCTTT. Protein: CASSFRQGDTEAFF.

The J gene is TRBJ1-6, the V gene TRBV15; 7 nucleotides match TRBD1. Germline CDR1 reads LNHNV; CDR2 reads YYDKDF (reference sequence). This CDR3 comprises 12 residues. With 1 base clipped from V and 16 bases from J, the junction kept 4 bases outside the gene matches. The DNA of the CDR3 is TGTGCCACCAGCAGAGTCGGGACAGAACTCCACTTT. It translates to CATSRVGTELHF.

This CDR3 is CSASLGGALETQYF. In nucleotides, the CDR3 is TGCAGTGCTAGTCTGGGGGGGGCCCTTGAGACCCAGTACTTC. The V gene is TRBV20-1, the J gene TRBJ2-5, with a tentative D call TRBD2 (7 bases). CDR3 length: 14 residues. The V end was cut by 3 bases, the J end by 5 bases, with 16 bases between. Germline values: CDR1 DFQATT, CDR2 SNEGSKA (reference sequence).

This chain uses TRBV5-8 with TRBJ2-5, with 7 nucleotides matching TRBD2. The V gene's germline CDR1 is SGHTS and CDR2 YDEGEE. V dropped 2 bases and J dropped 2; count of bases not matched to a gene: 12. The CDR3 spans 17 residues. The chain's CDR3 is CASSFPRAAGKQETQYF. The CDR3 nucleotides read TGTGCCAGCAGCTTTCCCAGGGCAGCGGGGAAACAAGAGACCCAGTACTTC.

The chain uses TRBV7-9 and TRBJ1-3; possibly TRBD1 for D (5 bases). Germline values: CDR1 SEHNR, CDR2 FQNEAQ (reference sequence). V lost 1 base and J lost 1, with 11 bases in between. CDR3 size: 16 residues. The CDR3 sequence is CASSLVAGLSGNTIYF. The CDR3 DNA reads TGTGCCAGCAGCTTAGTAGCAGGGCTTTCTGGAAACACCATATATTTT.

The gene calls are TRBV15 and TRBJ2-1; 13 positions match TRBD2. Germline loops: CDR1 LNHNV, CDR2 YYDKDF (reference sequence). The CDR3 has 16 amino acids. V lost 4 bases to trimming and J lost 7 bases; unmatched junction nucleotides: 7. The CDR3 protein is CATSISTSGGKNEQFF. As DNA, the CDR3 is TGTGCCACCAGCATTTCGACTAGCGGGGGGAAGAATGAGCAGTTCTTC. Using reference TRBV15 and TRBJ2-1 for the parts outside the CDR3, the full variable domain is DAMVIQNPRYQVTQFGKPVTLSCSQTLNHNVMYWYQQKSSQAPKLLFHYYDKDFNNEADTPDNFQSRRPNTSFCFLDIRSPGLGDTAMYLCATSISTSGGKNEQFFGPGTRLTVL.

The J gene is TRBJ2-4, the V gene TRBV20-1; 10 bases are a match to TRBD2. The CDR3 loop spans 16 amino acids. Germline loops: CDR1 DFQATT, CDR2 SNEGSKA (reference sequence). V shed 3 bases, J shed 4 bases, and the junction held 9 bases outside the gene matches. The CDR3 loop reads CSASDWVSGGKNIQYF. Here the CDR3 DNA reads TGCAGTGCTAGTGATTGGGTTAGCGGGGGGAAAAACATTCAGTACTTC.

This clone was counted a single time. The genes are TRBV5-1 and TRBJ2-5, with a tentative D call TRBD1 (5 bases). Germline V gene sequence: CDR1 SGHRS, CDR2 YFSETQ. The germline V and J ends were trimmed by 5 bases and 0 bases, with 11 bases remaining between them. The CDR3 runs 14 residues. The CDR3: CASRTQAYQETQYF. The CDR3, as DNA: TGCGCCAGCAGAACACAGGCGTACCAAGAGACCCAGTACTTC.